One and the same sample provided the 20 T cell receptor beta chains below, sequenced in a study of post-analysis software for immune sequencing data. Findings and limits, study-wide: Patients used about 5 TRBV segments, including TRBV5-6, TRBV5-1 and TRBV20-1, more often than controls.

Antigens of these TCRs are unknown. Presence of unique molecular identifiers characterized the TCR beta cDNA libraries. TCRdb re-called the PCR reads through MiXCR, storing one row per CDR3 protein. This table holds approximately 400,000 distinct CDR3 sequences, roughly 38% found once. Sequenced sample: blood. The receptors shown here come from a girl aged 10 to 17 with multiple sclerosis.

The chain couples TRBV5-1 to TRBJ2-7; no clear D gene. This CDR3 has 13 residues. Trimming shortened V by 0 bases and J by 3 bases, and 7 bases separated the two germline ends. Germline assignment: CDR1 SGHRS and CDR2 YFSETQ. CDR3 DNA: TGCGCCAGCAGCTTGGATGGGTTCTACGAGCAGTACTTC. Its translation: CASSLDGFYEQYF.

The rearrangement uses TRBV27 and TRBJ2-1; 8 bases agree with TRBD1. The CDR3 is 14 residues long. Germline CDR1 MNHEY, CDR2 SMNVEV (reference sequence). J gave up 4 bases and V 5 bases, and 4 bases lay outside the gene matches. CDR3 DNA sequence: TGTGCCAGCAGTCGGACAGGGCAGTACAATGAGCAGTTCTTC. Protein sequence: CASSRTGQYNEQFF.

In regard to this clonotype: A read error is possible here, since a much larger clone lies one base away. The V gene is TRBV29-1, the J gene TRBJ2-5; D may match TRBD1 or TRBD2 (5 bases each). The length of the CDR3 is 11 residues. Looked up from germline, CDR1 is SQVTM and CDR2 is ANQGSEA. The germline V and J ends were trimmed by 6 bases and 5 bases, with 10 bases remaining between them. The CDR3 spells CSVRGVETQYF. For the CDR3, the DNA is TGCAGCGTCAGAGGGGTGGAGACCCAGTACTTC. Based on the CDR3 plus reference TRBV29-1 and TRBJ2-5, the full variable domain is SAVISQKPSRDICQRGTSLTIQCQVDSQVTMMFWYRQQPGQSLTLIATANQGSEATYESGFVIDKFPISRPNLTFSTLTVSNMSPEDSSIYLCSVRGVETQYFGPGTRLLVL.

The chain has TRBV28 and TRBJ1-2; D uncertain. Trimming left V 4 bases short and J 2 bases short, with 11 bases between. Germline CDR1 is MDHEN and CDR2 is SYDVKM. The CDR3 extends over 14 amino acids. The DNA of the CDR3 is TGTGCCAGCAGTTCCCCATCTATAAACTATGGCTACACCTTC. This encodes CASSSPSINYGYTF.

This clonotype was observed a few times. V usage is TRBV29-1 and J usage is TRBJ2-4; D might be TRBD1 (7 bases). CDR3 size: 13 residues. Germline V CDR1 and CDR2: SQVTM, ANQGSEA. V lost 4 bases to trimming and J lost 13 bases, with 20 bases between them. The CDR3: CSVGRGREYGQYF. The CDR3 nucleotides read TGCAGCGTTGGGAGGGGGCGCGAATACGGGCAGTACTTC. Based on the CDR3 plus reference TRBV29-1 and TRBJ2-4, the full variable domain is SAVISQKPSRDICQRGTSLTIQCQVDSQVTMMFWYRQQPGQSLTLIATANQGSEATYESGFVIDKFPISRPNLTFSTLTVSNMSPEDSSIYLCSVGRGREYGQYFGAGTRLSVL.

The CDR3 nucleotides are TGTGCCAGCACTCGGTCCCGAAATGGCTATGGCTACACCTTC. Amino acids: CASTRSRNGYGYTF. This chain uses TRBV6-1 with TRBJ1-2; D unclear. Germline lookup yields CDR1 MNHNS and CDR2 SASEGT. Trimming stripped 7 bases from V and 4 bases from J, with 16 bases between. This CDR3 has 14 residues.

The chain has TRBV12-3 or TRBV12-4 and TRBJ2-3; tentative D call: TRBD2 (5 bases). The length of the CDR3 is 15 residues. Trimming left V 5 bases short and J 4 bases short, with 16 bases between. CDR3 nucleotides: TGTGCCAGCAGTCCCTATCTGGTGAGGGCAGATACGCAGTATTTT. The encoded protein is CASSPYLVRADTQYF.

This clonotype has just a few counts. The J gene is TRBJ2-5, the V gene TRBV6-1, with D uncertain. Trimming took 6 bases from V and 2 from J, leaving 7 bases between them. The CDR3 is 12 amino acids. Germline CDR1 reads MNHNS; CDR2 reads SASEGT. For the CDR3, the DNA is TGTGCCAGCAGGATGAATCAAGAGACCCAGTACTTC. This encodes CASRMNQETQYF.

V is TRBV5-1 and J is TRBJ2-5; D is ambiguous. From germline, CDR1 is SGHRS and CDR2 YFSETQ. V dropped 8 bases and J dropped 2 bases, with 16 bases sitting between them. The CDR3 is made up of 14 amino acids. CDR3 residues: CASNRGGEQETQYF. The CDR3 nucleotides read TGCGCCAGTAATCGAGGTGGAGAACAAGAGACCCAGTACTTC.

This clonotype was seen more than once but under ten times. The chain combines TRBV20-1 with TRBJ1-6; TRBD1 agrees at 12 bases. This CDR3 comprises 15 residues. The germline V gene encodes CDR1 DFQATT and CDR2 SNEGSKA (reference sequence). CDR3 sequence: CSAAYRDRGRSPLHF. CDR3 in DNA: TGCAGCGCCGCATACCGGGACAGGGGGCGGTCACCCCTCCACTTT.

The chain uses TRBV5-1 and TRBJ1-1; 8 bases map to TRBD1. This CDR3 is built from 15 residues. Looked up from germline, CDR1 is SGHRS and CDR2 is YFSETQ. V lost 2 bases and J lost 5; bases outside the gene matches: 8. The CDR3 here is CASSLRTGLRTEAFF. In DNA form, the CDR3 reads TGCGCCAGCAGCTTACGGACAGGGTTGAGAACTGAAGCTTTCTTT.

The chain has TRBV20-1 and TRBJ2-7; 7 bases agree with TRBD2. V shed 8 bases and J 6 bases; nucleotides not matched to a gene: 10. The CDR3 covers 12 residues. Germline lookup yields CDR1 DFQATT and CDR2 SNEGSKA (reference sequence). The CDR3 loop reads CSSGLLYAEQYF. DNA for the CDR3: TGCAGTTCGGGACTACTTTATGCCGAGCAGTACTTC.

The chain employs TRBV12-3 or TRBV12-4 and TRBJ2-5; TRBD1 agrees at 8 bases. The ends lost 6 bases at V and 11 bases at J; junction bases unmatched: 17. This CDR3 region has 15 residues. CDR3 bases: TGTGCCAGCAGGACGACCGGGACAGGAGACAATGAGCAGTACTTC. Its translation is CASRTTGTGDNEQYF.

The chain has TRBV12-3 or TRBV12-4 and TRBJ2-3; 7 bases line up with TRBD2. V was pared by 0 bases and J by 4 bases, with 10 bases of the junction left unmatched. CDR3 length: 17 amino acids. This CDR3 reads CASSLAVLAVSPDTQYF. CDR3 coding DNA: TGTGCCAGCAGTTTAGCCGTCCTAGCGGTGAGCCCAGATACGCAGTATTTT.

V usage is TRBV6-1 and J usage is TRBJ1-6; D unclear. The CDR3 totals 14 residues. Germline V lookup: CDR1 MNHNS, CDR2 SASEGT. V was trimmed by 3 bases and J by 7 bases, leaving 10 bases between them. This CDR3 reads CASSEAPQNSPLHF. CDR3 DNA sequence: TGTGCCAGCAGTGAGGCCCCACAGAATTCACCCCTCCACTTT.

This clonotype showed up just a few times. This sequence joins TRBV7-9 and TRBJ2-1; TRBD1 or TRBD2 may be the D gene (5 bases each). CDR3 size: 12 residues. Per the germline V gene, CDR1 is SEHNR and CDR2 is FQNEAQ (reference sequence). Trimming removed 10 bases from V and 12 bases from J, with 19 bases in between. CDR3 sequence (DNA): TGTGCCACCAGGTCCGGGGAGCAGGGGCAGTTCTTC. It yields the protein CATRSGEQGQFF.

This clonotype was seen more than once but under ten times. The rearrangement uses TRBV4-1 and TRBJ1-6, with D perhaps matching TRBD1 (5 bases). Germline V gives CDR1 MGHRA, CDR2 YSYEKL. V was clipped by 1 base and J by 4 bases, with 14 bases between them. CDR3 length: 17 residues. The CDR3 bases are TGCGCCAGCAGCCAAGGCCCTGGGGCAGTATATAATTCACCCCTCCACTTT. Residues: CASSQGPGAVYNSPLHF.

The V and J genes are TRBV5-6 and TRBJ1-1; D call uncertain. The germline gives CDR1 SGHDT, CDR2 YYEEEE. V lost 1 base to trimming and J lost 3 bases, with 13 bases between them. This CDR3 contains 15 residues. In DNA form, the CDR3 reads TGTGCCAGCAGCTTGCCCACCCCCCCGGACACTGAAGCTTTCTTT. This encodes CASSLPTPPDTEAFF.

This sequence joins TRBV3-1 and TRBJ1-4; no definite D call. V lost 8 bases and J 8 bases, leaving 6 bases between the germline ends. CDR1 is LGHDT and CDR2 is YNNKEL in the germline V gene (reference sequence). CDR3 length equals 10 residues. CDR3 nucleotides: TGTGCCAGCGGGAGAGAAAAACTGTTTTTT. Translation gives CASGREKLFF. The complete variable domain, with remaining parts taken from reference TRBV3-1 and TRBJ1-4, reads DTAVSQTPKYLVTQMGNDKSIKCEQNLGHDTMYWYKQDSKKFLKIMFSYNNKELIINETVPNRFSPKSPDKAHLNLHINSLELGDSAVYFCASGREKLFFGSGTQLSVL.

The chain links TRBV7-9 to TRBJ1-1; D unresolved. The V gene's germline CDR1 is SEHNR and CDR2 FQNEAQ (reference sequence). V dropped 1 base and J dropped 1 base, with 10 bases sitting between them. This CDR3 has 15 residues. The CDR3 loop is CASSLVETPNTEAFF. The CDR3 coding sequence is TGTGCCAGCAGCTTAGTTGAGACCCCGAACACTGAAGCTTTCTTT.